The present T cell receptor (beta chain) was sequenced within a study of T cells in Graves' hyperthyroidism and ophthalmopathy. Germline trimming cut 6 bases from V and 1 base from J; bases unmatched to any gene: 7. CDR1 is SGHTA and CDR2 is FQGNSA in the germline V gene. The length of the CDR3 is 17 residues. Preceding any ophthalmopathy symptoms, the blood sample dates from first hyperthyroidism diagnosis. The source material, RNA transcripts, was used to amplify TCR beta CDR3 regions. Primed by the HTBI set, a first-round RT-PCR was run on the TCR CDR3. TCRdb analysed the multiplex PCR reads with MiXCR anew, one entry per CDR3 protein. The top ten clones hold around 17% of a sample with 690,000 or so distinct CDR3 sequences, under 20% of them seen once.

The sequenced sample consisted of blood. The chain joins TRBV7-2 to TRBJ2-1; 12 nucleotides match TRBD2. The receptor's source is a woman in her forties or fifties with Graves' hyperthyroidism that later progressed to Graves' ophthalmopathy. CDR3 sequence reads: CASSSTLAGGSYNEQFF. The CDR3 coding sequence is TGTGCCAGCAGTTCCACACTAGCGGGAGGATCCTACAATGAGCAGTTCTTC.